Detailed here is one T cell receptor beta chain. Its antigen is still unknown. The CDR3 loop spans 15 amino acids. Germline V gene data show CDR1 as DFQATT and CDR2 as SNEGSKA (reference sequence). V lost 5 bases to trimming and J lost 5 bases; unmatched junction nucleotides: 10. This sample is drawn from a study of CD8 T cells in Susac syndrome. Findings and caveats of the study: Within total CD8+ repertoires, approximately 15 Susac-specific public clones were found, and within CD8+ TEMRA repertoires, 4 to 6.

A quantity of roughly 0.5 to 1 ug RNA underwent reverse transcription using random hexamers. An immunoSEQ multiplex PCR generated amplified TCR beta CDR3 products spanning 54 Vbeta and 13 Jbeta. TCRdb recomputed calls from the immunoSEQ multiplex PCR reads with MiXCR, one row per CDR3 protein. The table has approximately 100,000 distinct CDR3 sequences, roughly 94% seen once; the top ten hold about 0.41%. V gene TRBV20-1 combines with J gene TRBJ2-1, with 9 bases fitting TRBD1. The sample was CD8+ T cells from PBMCs. This sequence was found in a human donor with Susac syndrome. The CDR3 spells CSAVYRGQINNEQFF. CDR3 nucleotides: TGCAGTGCTGTATACAGGGGGCAGATCAACAATGAGCAGTTCTTC.